This TCR beta chain is drawn from a study of T cell responses to AZD1222 COVID-19 vaccine (dated by TCRdb to the early 2020s). The study in broad terms: A total of approximately 250 trial participants underwent TCR sequencing, of whom about 200 had received two doses of AZD1222 and about 25 had received two doses of the MenACWY control vaccine. Trial participants were enrolled into age subgroups of 18-55, 56-69 and 70-plus years, which contained about 150, 27 and 61 TCR-sequenced participants, respectively.

Including the terminal cysteine and phenylalanine, the CDR3 comprises 14 residues. The only DNA kept is the CDR3, 42 bases in frame from the first base. V was cut back by 3 bases and J by 8 bases, leaving a gap of 14 bases between them. The germline V gene yields WSHSY for CDR1 and SAAADI for CDR2. What the authors observed across the whole study: In the small 56-69-year group, the increase in depth fell short of significance, most likely because of low power. No day 14 peak-response samples were available, so repertoires were characterized only after the peak T cell response. Conclusions about previously exposed vaccinees are limited because only a handful of AZD1222 recipients were SARS-CoV-2 seropositive at baseline. Most participants were white British and females outnumbered males, and the authors suggested that clonal diversity may have been underestimated. A significant rise in spike-specific TCR breadth and depth was observed after two AZD1222 doses relative to day 0 and relative to MenACWY recipients. Reportedly, close to half of the unique spike-specific TCRs recognized epitopes lying outside the regions that are mutated in the B.1.351 and B.1.1.7 variants. The vaccine-associated CD4 TCRs covered the entire spike protein, and the dominant responses fell in regions 160-218 and 743-854.

The time point label here, explained by the study, means: about 28 days (+/-7) after the second vaccine dose. AZD1222 recipients given second doses at about 4 weeks or at about 12 weeks were pooled, since spike-specific TCR depth and breadth were not found to differ between the two schedules. The vaccinee samples were drawn from two UK trials, COV001 and COV002, one of which was a single-blind randomized controlled phase 2/3 trial testing AZD1222 (ChAdOx1 nCoV-19) in healthy adults. Trial participant PBMC samples were collected at day 0 and day 28 after the second dose for TCRbeta chain sequencing. In the case of this clone: It lacks a known antigen. The record has no base qualities; no much larger clone is one base away.

The CDR3 regions of human TCRbeta chains were analyzed by immunosequencing. On the authors' methods: TCRs in the repertoires were compared against a reference library of SARS-CoV-2-specific TCRs that had been generated with the MIRA antigen-specificity platform. Breadth was defined as the fraction of unique TCRs that were SARS-CoV-2-associated. Depth was defined as the fraction of total T cells that were SARS-CoV-2-associated. Each spike-specific TCR was assigned to its reactive spike region and to a CD4 or CD8 class using the MIRA data. Log10-transformed breadth and depth values were compared by one-way ANOVA with Sidak's multiple comparisons tests. TCRdb took this table from immuneACCESS and kept in-frame rearrangements with V and J called. Such tables lack part of the clones; where checked against another copy, unresolved V genes explain under half of the gap, and the rest is unexplained. The V and J calls and clone size are taken from that table; D and trimming were inferred from the DNA. The sample includes 75,000 to 90,000 clones, with roughly 90% observed a single time. The ten largest make up approximately 30% of the sample.

The TCR was taken from an adult who received the AZD1222 COVID-19 vaccine. Recombination connected TRBV10-2 to TRBJ1-3, and the D gene may be TRBD1, 5 bases matching. The source material was peripheral blood, sampled 28 days after the second AZD1222 dose. For the CDR3, the sequence is CASSEMAGSYTIYF. The DNA sequence reads TGCGCCAGCAGTGAAATGGCAGGGTCATACACCATATATTTT.